This T cell receptor (beta chain) was sequenced during a study of T cells in Graves' hyperthyroidism and ophthalmopathy. At the level of the study: Peripheral blood was collected at initial diagnosis, before any treatment.

This CDR3 spans 15 amino acids. Germline assignment: CDR1 MDHEN and CDR2 SYDVKM. Trimming removed 5 bases at V and 2 bases at J, with 15 bases between. There were TCR beta CDR3 regions amplified from RNA transcripts. HTBI primers were used for first-round RT-PCR of the TCR CDR3. MiXCR was run by TCRdb on the multiplex PCR reads, yielding one entry per CDR3 protein. The sample includes around 530,000 distinct CDR3 sequences, under 20% of them seen just once. On this clonotype itself: Its antigen is not known.

Findings and caveats of the study: Stable hyperthyroidism was separated from ophthalmopathy by a model based on 13 V-J features.

The chain employs TRBV28 and TRBJ2-5; no clear D. Sequencing was performed on blood. This sequence originates from a woman aged 18-29 years with Graves' ophthalmopathy. CDR3 DNA sequence: TGTGCCAGCAGTCCGAATACTATCACACAAGAGACCCAGTACTTC. This gives the protein CASSPNTITQETQYF.